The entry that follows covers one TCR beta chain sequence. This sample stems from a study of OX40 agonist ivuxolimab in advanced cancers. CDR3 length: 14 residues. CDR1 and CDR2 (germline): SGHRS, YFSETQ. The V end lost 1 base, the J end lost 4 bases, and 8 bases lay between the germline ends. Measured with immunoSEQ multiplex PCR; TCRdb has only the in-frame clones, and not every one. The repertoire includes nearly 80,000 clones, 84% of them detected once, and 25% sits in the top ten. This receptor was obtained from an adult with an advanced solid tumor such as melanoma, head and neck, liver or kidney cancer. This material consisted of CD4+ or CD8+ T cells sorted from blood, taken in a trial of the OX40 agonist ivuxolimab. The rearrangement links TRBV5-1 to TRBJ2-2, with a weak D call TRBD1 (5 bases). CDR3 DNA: TGCGCCAGCAGCTTGCAAGGGGCCACCGGGGAGCTGTTTTTT. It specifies CASSLQGATGELFF.